These 15 T cell receptor beta chains were sequenced from one sample in a study of beta chain features in type 1 diabetes. The sequenced template was cDNA made from the entire isolated RNA. Profiling relied on immunoSEQ multiplex PCR, and the TCRdb table lists in-frame clones only, not all of them. The sample contains some 410,000 clones, 11% to 15% of which appear only once. Sample: naive CD4+ T cells from blood. These receptors originate from a young man in good health.

V and J are TRBV6-1 and TRBJ2-2; D is undetermined. In germline, CDR1 is MNHNS, CDR2 SASEGT. The V end was cut by 4 bases, the J end by 2 bases, with 14 bases between. The CDR3 extends over 16 amino acids. The CDR3 nucleotides are TGTGCCAGCAGTGCTTCGCTTGCAAAAAACACCGGGGAGCTGTTTTTT. It codes for CASSASLAKNTGELFF.

This clone appeared many times. This sample includes further DNA sequences coding for the same CDR3. The rearrangement links TRBV7-2 to TRBJ2-6; D is unclear. Germline CDR1 is SGHTA and CDR2 is FQGNSA. Trimming shortened V by 3 bases and J by 1 base, and 4 bases separated the two germline ends. This CDR3 has 14 residues. CDR3 protein: CASSLDSGANVLTF. As DNA, the CDR3 is TGTGCCAGCAGCTTGGATTCTGGGGCCAACGTCCTGACTTTC. The whole variable domain, remainder taken from reference TRBV7-2 and TRBJ2-6, is GAGVSQSPSNKVTEKGKDVELRCDPISGHTALYWYRQSLGQGLEFLIYFQGNSAPDKSGLPSDRFSAERTGGSVSTLTIQRTQQEDSAVYLCASSLDSGANVLTFGAGSRLTVL.

A few counts support this clone. The chain joins TRBV10-3 to TRBJ2-3; 9 nucleotides align to TRBD2. The CDR3 runs 14 residues. Germline V gives CDR1 ENHRY, CDR2 SYGVKD. The V gene end was trimmed by 6 bases and the J gene end by 2 bases; junction bases not matched to a gene: 3. The CDR3 DNA reads as TGTGCCATCAGAGAGCGGGAGGTCACAGATACGCAGTATTTT. This encodes CAIREREVTDTQYF.

This clone was found a few times. The J gene is TRBJ2-1, the V gene TRBV9; 14 bases fit TRBD2. Germline values: CDR1 SGDLS, CDR2 YYNGEE. The CDR3 spans 15 residues. J gave up 6 bases and V 7 bases, and 6 bases lay outside the gene matches. CDR3 residues: CASGQGLAGVNEQFF. In DNA form, the CDR3 reads TGTGCCAGCGGCCAGGGACTAGCGGGAGTCAATGAGCAGTTCTTC.

The gene calls are TRBV14 and TRBJ2-3, with 9 nucleotides matching TRBD1. The germline V gene encodes CDR1 SGHDN and CDR2 FVKESK. The CDR3 is 15 residues long. V trimming: 5 bases; J trimming: 5 bases; junction bases outside the gene matches: 8. The CDR3: CASSGDREPLDTQYF. The CDR3 DNA reads as TGTGCCAGCAGCGGGGACAGGGAACCGCTAGATACGCAGTATTTT.

The chain is built from TRBV9 and TRBJ2-3; D unclear. Looked up from germline, CDR1 is SGDLS and CDR2 is YYNGEE. The ends were cut back, 0 bases at V and 2 bases at J, with 10 bases in the middle. The CDR3 loop spans 15 amino acids. This CDR3 reads CASSVGRQSTDTQYF. The CDR3 DNA sequence: TGTGCCAGCAGCGTAGGCAGGCAGTCCACAGATACGCAGTATTTT.

The chain links TRBV5-6 to TRBJ2-5; 7 positions match TRBD1. This CDR3 is built from 14 residues. Trimming at V came to 4 bases and at J to 3 bases, leaving 6 bases not matched to a gene. CDR1 SGHDT and CDR2 YYEEEE come from the germline V gene. The CDR3 protein is CASSPGQRKETQYF. CDR3 sequence (DNA): TGTGCCAGCAGCCCGGGACAGAGGAAAGAGACCCAGTACTTC.

The chain couples TRBV7-2 to TRBJ1-5, with a possible D match to TRBD1 (6 bases). The CDR3 covers 15 residues. Trimming shortened V by 1 base and J by 7 bases, and 14 bases separated the two germline ends. The germline CDR1 and CDR2 sequences are SGHTA and FQGNSA. CDR3 residues: CASSLVFQGRQPQHF. The CDR3, as DNA: TGTGCCAGCAGCTTAGTTTTCCAGGGGAGGCAGCCCCAGCATTTT. Combining the CDR3 with reference TRBV7-2 and TRBJ1-5 gives the whole variable domain GAGVSQSPSNKVTEKGKDVELRCDPISGHTALYWYRQSLGQGLEFLIYFQGNSAPDKSGLPSDRFSAERTGGSVSTLTIQRTQQEDSAVYLCASSLVFQGRQPQHFGDGTRLSIL.

This clone was picked up a small number of times. The chain couples TRBV10-3 to TRBJ2-5; TRBD2 matches 11 bases. V lost 5 bases to trimming and J lost 5 bases; unmatched junction nucleotides: 10. CDR3 length: 16 amino acids. Germline V gene sequence: CDR1 ENHRY, CDR2 SYGVKD. The CDR3 sequence is CAISLFSGGASETQYF. Written as DNA, the CDR3 is TGTGCCATCAGTCTCTTTAGCGGGGGGGCTTCGGAGACCCAGTACTTC.

The chain combines TRBV7-2 with TRBJ2-1; no firm D call. Trimming pared 5 bases from V and 6 bases from J, leaving 11 bases between. The CDR3 totals 13 residues. Germline CDR1 reads SGHTA; CDR2 reads FQGNSA. The CDR3, as DNA: TGTGCCAGCAGCCCAGAAGTCCTCAATGAGCAGTTCTTC. Translating gives CASSPEVLNEQFF.

This clone was picked up a small number of times. The chain recombines TRBV30 with TRBJ1-2; 9 positions agree with TRBD1. The V gene end was trimmed by 7 bases and the J gene end by 8 bases; junction bases not matched to a gene: 8. This CDR3 is built from 12 residues. Germline V CDR1 and CDR2: GTSNPN, SVGIG (reference sequence). The CDR3 DNA reads as TGTGCCTCGCCGGGACAGGGCTACGGCTACACCTTC. Amino acid sequence: CASPGQGYGYTF.

There are a few counts of this clone. This rearrangement joins TRBV30 to TRBJ2-2, with 7 positions matching TRBD2. The CDR3 is 13 amino acids. The V gene's germline CDR1 is GTSNPN and CDR2 SVGIG (reference sequence). CDR3: CAAAGVIRGELFF. As DNA, the CDR3 is TGTGCGGCGGCGGGAGTCATTCGCGGGGAGCTGTTTTTT. The full variable domain, in which reference TRBV30 and TRBJ2-2 provide the parts outside the CDR3, is SQTIHQWPATLVQPVGSPLSLECTVEGTSNPNLYWYRQAAGRGLQLLFYSVGIGQISSEVPQNLSASRPQDRQFILSSKKLLLSDSGFYLCAAAGVIRGELFFGEGSRLTVL.

The V call is TRBV14, the J call TRBJ2-7; 8 bases are shared with TRBD1. Germline CDR1 and CDR2: SGHDN and FVKESK. The CDR3 contains 15 residues. The J segment lost 0 bases and the V segment lost 4 bases, leaving 5 bases of the junction unmatched. The CDR3 here is CASSPFGQGSYEQYF. CDR3 DNA: TGTGCCAGCAGCCCCTTCGGACAGGGCTCCTACGAGCAGTACTTC.

CDR3 loop: CASSLGARPYEQYV. The CDR3 bases are TGTGCCAGCAGCTTAGGAGCGAGACCCTACGAGCAGTACGTC. The J gene is TRBJ2-7, the V gene TRBV11-3; D is undetermined. Germline CDR1 reads SGHNT; CDR2 reads YENEEA. The V and J ends lost 1 base and 2 bases respectively, with 9 bases between them. This CDR3 spans 14 amino acids.

This clone turned up a few times. V is TRBV5-6 and J is TRBJ2-1, with D unresolved. The length of the CDR3 is 11 residues. V lost 9 bases, J lost 13 bases, and 17 bases lay in between. Per the germline V gene, CDR1 is SGHDT and CDR2 is YYEEEE. Here the CDR3 DNA reads TGTGCCACCCCAATGGCCTACGAACAGTTCTTC. Residues: CATPMAYEQFF.